These 30 T cell receptor beta chains originate from one sample sequenced in a study of tumor-infiltrating lymphocytes in glioblastoma multiforme. Multiple V-beta primers and a C-beta primer amplified TCRB from RNA. TCRdb recomputed calls from the multiplex PCR reads with MiXCR, one row per CDR3 protein. The data hold 20,000 or so distinct CDR3 sequences, with about two thirds observed a single time. The sample taken for sequencing was peripheral blood. All receptors derive from a male donor with glioblastoma.

J is TRBJ2-3 and V is TRBV4-3; 10 positions agree with TRBD2. Germline CDR1 is LGHNA and CDR2 is YSLEER. The CDR3 sequence is 18 residues long. The trim removed 2 bases at V and 6 bases at J, leaving 14 bases unmatched. The CDR3 DNA is TGCGCCAGCAGCCAAACCCTCCAGCGGGGGGGCCGTGTGGATACGCAGTATTTT. This codes for CASSQTLQRGGRVDTQYF.

A few counts support this clonotype. The rearrangement uses TRBV10-3 and TRBJ2-5, with a possible D match to TRBD2 (5 bases). V lost 0 bases and J 4 bases, leaving 12 bases between the germline ends. The CDR3 runs 15 residues. Germline assignment: CDR1 ENHRY and CDR2 SYGVKD. CDR3 sequence reads: CAISESRGFAETQYF. CDR3 in DNA: TGTGCCATCAGTGAGTCGAGAGGGTTTGCAGAGACCCAGTACTTC.

Points on this clonotype: A junction boundary mismatches the germline segment, possibly from a read error. The chain couples TRBV29-1 to TRBJ2-7, with D tentatively TRBD2 (6 bases). There are 14 residues in the CDR3. From germline, CDR1 is SQVTM and CDR2 ANQGSEA. In DNA, the CDR3 is TGCAGCGCGGCGCCGGGAGCTACACCCTACGAGCAATACTTC. Its translation is CSAAPGATPYEQYF.

The rearrangement uses TRBV29-1 and TRBJ2-5; D is tentatively TRBD1 or TRBD2 (5 bases each). The CDR3 length is 13 residues. Trimming took 6 bases from V and 1 from J, leaving 12 bases between them. Germline V gene lookup returns CDR1 SQVTM and CDR2 ANQGSEA. The CDR3 spells CSVSGPLQETQYF. DNA for the CDR3: TGCAGCGTCTCGGGACCCCTCCAAGAGACCCAGTACTTC.

Comment on this clonotype: The junction departs from germline at one end; a sequencing error may be responsible. V is TRBV11-1 and J is TRBJ2-1; D call uncertain. CDR1 is SGHAT, CDR2 FQDESV, per germline (reference sequence). CDR3 length: 13 amino acids. The CDR3 spells CASGKGSWNERFF. As DNA, the CDR3 is TGTGCCAGCGGGAAAGGCAGTTGGAATGAGCGGTTCTTC.

This clonotype occurred once. Being one base from a much bigger clone, this may be a read error. This sequence joins TRBV11-2 and TRBJ2-1, with D perhaps TRBD1 (5 bases). The V gene's germline CDR1 is SGHAT and CDR2 FQNNGV. The CDR3 totals 16 residues. Trimming took 2 bases from V and 9 from J, leaving 20 bases between them. In DNA form, the CDR3 reads TGTGCCAGCAGCTTAAAGGCCCAGACAGTCGTCAGTGAGCAGTTCTTC. The encoded protein is CASSLKAQTVVSEQFF.

In its sample, this clonotype was seen a few times. This CDR3 is missing its conserved last phenylalanine or tryptophan, likely due to a read error. This chain joins TRBV29-1 and TRBJ1-5, with D perhaps TRBD1 (5 bases). Trimming pared 4 bases from V and 6 bases from J, leaving 13 bases between. The CDR3 length is 13 residues. Per germline, CDR1 SQVTM and CDR2 ANQGSEA. DNA of the CDR3: TGCAGCGTTGGGAAAGGGGCCGGTCAGCCCCAGCATCTT. Its protein is CSVGKGAGQPQHL.

Turning to this clonotype: The junction does not match germline at one end; this may be a read error. The chain joins TRBV11-2 to TRBJ2-1, with TRBD2 identical over 7 bases. CDR3 length: 17 amino acids. Germline assignment: CDR1 SGHAT and CDR2 FQNNGV. CDR3 loop: CSSSPRSRGGMNNEQFF. The CDR3, as DNA: TGTTCCAGCAGCCCACGGAGCCGGGGAGGGATGAACAATGAGCAGTTCTTC.

This clonotype was counted ten times or more. The chain uses TRBV29-1 and TRBJ2-3; D remains ambiguous. Trimming took off 0 bases at V and 3 bases at J, with 13 bases between the two ends. The CDR3 contains 15 residues. Germline V gene lookup returns CDR1 SQVTM and CDR2 ANQGSEA. The DNA for the CDR3 is TGCAGCGTTGAAGATCCCCTTCCCTGGACAGATACGCAGTATTTT. It encodes CSVEDPLPWTDTQYF.

As for this clonotype: Lacking the conserved final phenylalanine or tryptophan, this CDR3 likely reflects a read error. No DNA is shown, since the ends of the CDR3 on it are uncertain; the CDR3 is the one TCRdb lists. The genes are TRBV11-2 and TRBJ1-5. Per germline, CDR1 SGHAT and CDR2 FQNNGV. From its first to its last residue, the CDR3 has 13 amino acids. The CDR3 loop reads CASSLVGDQPGHS.

Comments on this clonotype: This could be a read error, since a much larger clone is one nucleotide away. This chain joins TRBV6-2 or TRBV6-3 and TRBJ2-3; the D is unclear. The CDR3 is made up of 14 amino acids. Per the germline V gene, CDR1 is MNHEY and CDR2 is SVGEGT. With 9 bases removed from V and 2 bases from J, the gap between germline ends came to 15 bases. CDR3 in amino acids: CARSTTPNTDTQYF. Written as DNA, the CDR3 is TGTGCCAGGAGCACGACACCGAACACAGATACGCAGTATTTT.

In regard to this clonotype: The junction departs from germline at one end; a sequencing error may be responsible. V and J are TRBV28 and TRBJ1-2, with D hard to call. Germline CDR1 and CDR2: MDHEN and SYDVKM. The length of the CDR3 is 13 residues. CDR3 loop: CTSSKEANYGYTF. The CDR3 bases are TGTACCAGCAGTAAGGAAGCTAACTATGGCTACACCTTC.

This clonotype was recorded at least ten times. The chain joins TRBV28 to TRBJ2-3; D remains unclear. Germline values: CDR1 MDHEN, CDR2 SYDVKM. Trimming removed 5 bases at V and 3 bases at J, with 6 bases between. The CDR3 totals 12 residues. CDR3 in amino acids: CASSVSTDTQYF. The CDR3, as DNA: TGTGCCAGCAGTGTCAGTACAGATACGCAGTATTTT.

Notes on this clonotype: The junction departs from the called germline gene at one end, perhaps through a read error. This chain uses TRBV11-2 with TRBJ2-7; TRBD2 is a possible D gene (6 bases). The CDR3 extends over 16 amino acids. The germline gives CDR1 SGHAT, CDR2 FQNNGV. The CDR3 bases are TGTGTCAGCAGCTTAGTGAGTGGCGGGGCATACTACGAGCACTACTTC. Translating gives CVSSLVSGGAYYEHYF.

This chain connects TRBV5-4 to TRBJ2-1, with no clear D. Germline-derived CDR1 and CDR2 are SGHNT and YYREEE (reference sequence). V was cut by 0 bases and J by 7 bases, with 14 bases left in between. The CDR3 extends over 15 amino acids. CDR3 residues: CASSLGNSRINEQFF. DNA for the CDR3: TGTGCCAGCAGCTTGGGGAATAGCCGGATAAATGAGCAGTTCTTC.

On this clonotype itself: The conserved phenylalanine or tryptophan normally closing the CDR3 is absent here, so this likely arose from a read error. The V call is TRBV20-1, the J call TRBJ2-1; D may be TRBD2 (5 bases). This CDR3 region has 15 residues. Germline CDR1 reads DFQATT; CDR2 reads SNEGSKA (reference sequence). V lost 3 bases, J lost 5 bases, and 17 bases lay in between. The CDR3 DNA reads as TGCAGTGCTAGGAAGCGAGGACTGTTAAACAATGAGCAGTTCCTC. Translating it yields CSARKRGLLNNEQFL.

Concerning this clonotype itself: At one end the junction does not follow the germline gene, possibly because of a read error. The chain couples TRBV20-1 to TRBJ2-5; unclear D gene. This CDR3 spans 15 amino acids. CDR1 is DFQATT, CDR2 SNEGSKA, per germline (reference sequence). The CDR3 is CSARRPSAYQETQYF. Written as DNA, the CDR3 is TGCAGTGCGCGAAGGCCCTCGGCGTACCAGGAGACCCAGTACTTC.

Notes on this clonotype: Sequence at one end of the junction differs from germline and may be a read error. This chain uses TRBV29-1 with TRBJ2-7; D may be TRBD1 or TRBD2 (6 bases each). The CDR3 extends over 13 amino acids. From germline, CDR1 is SQVTM and CDR2 ANQGSEA. The CDR3 sequence is CSVGGRGLYEQHF. CDR3 bases: TGCAGCGTTGGGGGACGGGGGCTCTACGAGCAGCACTTC.

V is TRBV20-1 and J is TRBJ2-7; 9 bases match TRBD2. The CDR3 is 17 residues long. CDR1 and CDR2 from the germline V gene are DFQATT and SNEGSKA (reference sequence). Unmatched junction bases numbered 16, after V lost 4 bases and J lost 3 bases. CDR3 sequence (DNA): TGCAGTGCTACGATCCCTAGCGGGATAACCGGCGGCTACGAGCAGTACTTC. Encoded protein: CSATIPSGITGGYEQYF.

On this clonotype itself: A junction end diverges from the germline sequence, so it may reflect a read error. The chain recombines TRBV6-5 with TRBJ2-5; 8 nucleotides match TRBD2. Germline V gives CDR1 MNHEY, CDR2 SVGAGI. The CDR3 sequence is 14 residues long. DNA for the CDR3: TGTGCCAACAGTTACAAGGCGGGAGGAGAGACCCAGTACTTC. Encoded protein: CANSYKAGGETQYF.

The chain employs TRBV6-2 or TRBV6-3 and TRBJ1-1, with D possibly matching TRBD1 (5 bases). This CDR3 has 11 residues. Per the germline V gene, CDR1 is MNHEY and CDR2 is SVGEGT. V lost 6 bases to trimming and J lost 5 bases, with 7 bases between them. As DNA, the CDR3 is TGTGCCAGCAGGGGGCGAACTGAAGCTTTCTTT. Encoded protein: CASRGRTEAFF.

This clonotype was observed a few times. V is TRBV18 and J is TRBJ1-1; 8 positions agree with TRBD1. The CDR3 loop spans 16 amino acids. CDR1 and CDR2 (germline): KGHSH, LQKENI. The junction had 12 bases not matched to a gene; V was cut back by 3 bases and J by 6 bases. This chain's CDR3 is CASSPRTGSMAAEAFF. As DNA, the CDR3 is TGTGCCAGCTCACCTCGGACAGGGTCCATGGCAGCTGAAGCTTTCTTT. Full variable domain (outside the CDR3, taken from reference TRBV18 and TRBJ1-1): NAGVMQNPRHLVRRRGQEARLRCSPMKGHSHVYWYRQLPEEGLKFMVYLQKENIIDESGMPKERFSAEFPKEGPSILRIQQVVRGDSAAYFCASSPRTGSMAAEAFFGQGTRLTVV.

This chain links TRBV11-2 with TRBJ2-7, with no clear D. Germline values: CDR1 SGHAT, CDR2 FQNNGV. The CDR3 length is 13 residues. The ends were cut back, 8 bases at V and 1 base at J, with 12 bases in the middle. The CDR3 coding sequence is TGTGCCAGCTTATCGTCGCAGTCCTACGAGCAGTACTTC. It codes for CASLSSQSYEQYF.

Details on this clonotype: At one boundary the junction diverges from the germline segment, which might be a read error. The chain links TRBV11-2 to TRBJ1-1; D ambiguous. Germline-derived CDR1 and CDR2 are SGHAT and FQNNGV. CDR3 length: 13 residues. The CDR3 nucleotides read TGTGCCAGCATCTTAAGTGGAGTTGATCAGGCCTTCTTT. Its translation: CASILSGVDQAFF.

Turning to this clonotype: Germline and junction disagree at one end, which may indicate a read error. This chain links TRBV29-1 with TRBJ1-1; 7 nucleotides line up with TRBD1. Germline CDR1 SQVTM, CDR2 ANQGSEA. This CDR3 comprises 13 residues. In DNA form, the CDR3 reads TGCATCATTACCGGGACAGCGAACACTGAGGCTTTCTTT. This encodes CIITGTANTEAFF.

The chain joins TRBV11-2 to TRBJ1-5; D is ambiguous. The V end was cut by 5 bases, the J end by 11 bases, with 16 bases between. The CDR3 sequence is 13 residues long. The germline V gene encodes CDR1 SGHAT and CDR2 FQNNGV. CDR3 in DNA: TGTGCCAGCAGCCTCCAAGACCGGACGACCCAGCATTTT. It codes for CASSLQDRTTQHF.

This clonotype was counted many times. The chain is built from TRBV30 and TRBJ2-5, with TRBD2 matching 7 bases. Germline assignment: CDR1 GTSNPN and CDR2 SVGIG (reference sequence). The CDR3 contains 16 residues. The V segment lost 5 bases and the J segment 4 bases; nucleotides outside the gene matches: 16. The CDR3: CAWEGKTSTNSETQYF. CDR3 nucleotides: TGTGCCTGGGAAGGGAAGACTAGCACCAACTCAGAGACCCAGTACTTC.

As regards this clonotype: One end of the junction fails to match germline, which may point to a read error. The chain employs TRBV11-2 and TRBJ2-3, with D perhaps TRBD1 or TRBD2 (5 bases each). The CDR3 totals 14 residues. Germline CDR1 SGHAT, CDR2 FQNNGV. The CDR3 DNA reads TGTGCTAGCAGCCCGGAGAGGGGCGCAGTTACGCAGTATTTT. Its translation is CASSPERGAVTQYF.

With regard to this clonotype: A much larger clone sits a single nucleotide away, making a read error possible. J is TRBJ2-7 and V is TRBV5-1; TRBD1 matches at 8 bases. The CDR3 has 16 amino acids. Germline loops: CDR1 SGHRS, CDR2 YFSETQ. With 7 bases clipped from V and 1 base from J, the junction kept 13 bases outside the gene matches. The CDR3 loop is CASGRSGTGPSYEQYF. CDR3 nucleotides: TGCGCCAGCGGCCGGAGTGGGACAGGACCTTCCTACGAGCAGTACTTC.

Points on this clonotype: The junction differs from germline at one of its ends, possibly a read error. The rearrangement joins TRBV11-2 to TRBJ2-1; perhaps D is TRBD1 or TRBD2 (5 bases each). Per germline, CDR1 SGHAT and CDR2 FQNNGV. The CDR3 sequence is 15 residues long. CDR3 residues: CASNLCTARGNEQFF. The CDR3 DNA follows: TGTGCCAGCAACTTATGTACCGCGAGGGGCAATGAGCAGTTCTTC.